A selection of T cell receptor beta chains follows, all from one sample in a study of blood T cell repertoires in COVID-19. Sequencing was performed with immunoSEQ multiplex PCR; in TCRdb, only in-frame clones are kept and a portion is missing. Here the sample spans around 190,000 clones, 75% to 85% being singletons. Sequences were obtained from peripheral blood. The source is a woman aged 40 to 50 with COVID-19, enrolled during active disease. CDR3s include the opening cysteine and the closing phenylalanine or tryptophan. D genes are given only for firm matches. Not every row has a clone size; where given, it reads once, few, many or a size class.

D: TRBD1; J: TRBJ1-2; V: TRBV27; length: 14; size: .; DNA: TGTGCCAGCAGTACCCGGGACAGGGATCGAGGCTACACCTTC; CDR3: CASSTRDRDRGYTF
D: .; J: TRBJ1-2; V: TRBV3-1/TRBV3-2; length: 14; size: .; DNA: TGTGCCAGCAGCCCCAGTGGGGGGTTCTATGGCTACACCTTC; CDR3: CASSPSGGFYGYTF
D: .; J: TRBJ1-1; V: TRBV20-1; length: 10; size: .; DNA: TGCAGTGCTTTCGGACAGTGGGCTTTCTTT; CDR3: CSAFGQWAFF
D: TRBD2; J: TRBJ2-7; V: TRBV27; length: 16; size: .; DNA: TGTGCCAGCACCTTAAGCGGACTAGCGGGAGGCTACGAGCAGTACTTC; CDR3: CASTLSGLAGGYEQYF
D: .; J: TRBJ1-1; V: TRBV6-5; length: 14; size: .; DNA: TGTGCCAGCAGTTACGAGGGGACACACACTGAAGCTTTCTTT; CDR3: CASSYEGTHTEAFF
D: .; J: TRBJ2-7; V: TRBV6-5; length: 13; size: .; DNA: TGTGCCAGCAGTTACTCGCCAGCGAGTGAGCAGTACTTC; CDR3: CASSYSPASEQYF
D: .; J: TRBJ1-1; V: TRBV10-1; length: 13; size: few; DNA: TGCGCCAGCAGGCCCTCGGCGGTCACTGAAGCTTTCTTT; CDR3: CASRPSAVTEAFF
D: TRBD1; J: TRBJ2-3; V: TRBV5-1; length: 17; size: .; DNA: TGCGCCAGCAGCGCGGGGGACAGGGGAGGGAGAGCAGATACGCAGTATTTT; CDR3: CASSAGDRGGRADTQYF
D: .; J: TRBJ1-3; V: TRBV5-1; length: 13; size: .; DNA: TGCGCCAGCACGGGAGGGGCTGGAAACACCATATATTTT; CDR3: CASTGGAGNTIYF
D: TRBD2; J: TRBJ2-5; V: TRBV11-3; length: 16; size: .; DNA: TGTGCCAGCAGCTTAGGAAACGGGGGGGTGAGCGAGACCCAGTACTTC; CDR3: CASSLGNGGVSETQYF
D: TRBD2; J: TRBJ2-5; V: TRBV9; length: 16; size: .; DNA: TGTGCCAGCAGCGTAGCGGCTAGCGGGGGCCAAGAGACCCAGTACTTC; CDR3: CASSVAASGGQETQYF
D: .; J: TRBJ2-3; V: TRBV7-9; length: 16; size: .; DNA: TGTGCCAGCAGCTTAGTGGGCAGTTCTAGCACAGATACGCAGTATTTT; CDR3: CASSLVGSSSTDTQYF
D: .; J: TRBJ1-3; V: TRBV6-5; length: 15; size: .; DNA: TGTGCCAGCAGTTACAGTCAGGGGCCAGGAAACACCATATATTTT; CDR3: CASSYSQGPGNTIYF
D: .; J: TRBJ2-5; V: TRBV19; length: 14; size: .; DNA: TGTGCCAGTAGTAAGGGGAACCTCCAAGAGACCCAGTACTTC; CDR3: CASSKGNLQETQYF
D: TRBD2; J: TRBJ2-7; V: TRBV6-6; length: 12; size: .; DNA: TGTGCCAGCAGTTACGGCGGGGGGGATCAGTACTTC; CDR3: CASSYGGGDQYF
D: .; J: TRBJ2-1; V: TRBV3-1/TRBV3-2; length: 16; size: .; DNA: TGTGCCAGCAGCCCCCTGGGGGGTAGCTCCTACAATGAGCAGTTCTTC; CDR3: CASSPLGGSSYNEQFF
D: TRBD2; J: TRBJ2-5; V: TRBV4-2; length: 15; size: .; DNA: TGTGCCAGCAGCGCGGGGACTAGCGGACAAGAGACCCAGTACTTC; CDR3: CASSAGTSGQETQYF
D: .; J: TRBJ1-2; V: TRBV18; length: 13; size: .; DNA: TGTGCCAGCTCAGACGAGGGGGATTACGGCTACACCTTC; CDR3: CASSDEGDYGYTF
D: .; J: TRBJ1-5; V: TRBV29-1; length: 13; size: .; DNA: TGCAGCGTCGGCAGGGTGAGGAATCAGCCCCAGCATTTT; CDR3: CSVGRVRNQPQHF
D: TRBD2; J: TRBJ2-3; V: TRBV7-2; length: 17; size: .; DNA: TGTGCCAGCAGCGAAGGACTAGCGGGGGGCTCTACAGATACGCAGTATTTT; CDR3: CASSEGLAGGSTDTQYF
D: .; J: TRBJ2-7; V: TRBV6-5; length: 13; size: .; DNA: TGTGCCAGCACGCGACTAGGGGCCGCCGAGCAGTACTTC; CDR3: CASTRLGAAEQYF
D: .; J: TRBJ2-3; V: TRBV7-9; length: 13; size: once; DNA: TGTGCCAGCAGCCGCCCAGGCACAGATACGCAGTATTTT; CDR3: CASSRPGTDTQYF
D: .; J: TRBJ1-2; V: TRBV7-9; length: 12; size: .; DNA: TGTGCCAGCAGCTCACAGGTCAATGGCTACACCTTC; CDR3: CASSSQVNGYTF
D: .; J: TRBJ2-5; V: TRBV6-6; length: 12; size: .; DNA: TGTGCCAGCAGTCTAGCGTTAGAGACCCAGTACTTC; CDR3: CASSLALETQYF
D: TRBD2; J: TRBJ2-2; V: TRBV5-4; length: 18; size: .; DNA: TGTGCCAGCAGCCGGGTGGTGGGGACTAGCGGGAGTTCCGGGGAGCTGTTTTTT; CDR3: CASSRVVGTSGSSGELFF
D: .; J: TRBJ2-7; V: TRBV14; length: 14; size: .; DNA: TGTGCCAGCAGCCCCCTCGGGGTAACCTACGAGCAGTACTTC; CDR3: CASSPLGVTYEQYF
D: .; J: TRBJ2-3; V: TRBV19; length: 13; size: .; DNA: TGTGCCAGTAGGGGAGTGGGCACAGATACGCAGTATTTT; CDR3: CASRGVGTDTQYF
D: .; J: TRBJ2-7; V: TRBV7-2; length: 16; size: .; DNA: TGTGCCAGCAGCTTAGCGGCGGGGGCCTCTCTCTACGAGCAGTACTTC; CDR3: CASSLAAGASLYEQYF
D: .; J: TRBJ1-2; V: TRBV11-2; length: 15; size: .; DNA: TGTGCCAGCAGCTTCGGGGGGGCACCCCGTTATGGCTACACCTTC; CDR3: CASSFGGAPRYGYTF
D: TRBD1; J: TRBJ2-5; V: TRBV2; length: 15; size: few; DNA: TGTGCCACCTCAAGACAGGGGACGAACCAAGAGACCCAGTACTTC; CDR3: CATSRQGTNQETQYF
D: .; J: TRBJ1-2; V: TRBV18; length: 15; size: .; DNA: TGTGCCAGCTCACCATCTGTCGGGGGTAACTATGGCTACACCTTC; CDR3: CASSPSVGGNYGYTF
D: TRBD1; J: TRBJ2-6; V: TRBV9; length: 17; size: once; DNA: TGTGCCAGCAGCGTACGGGAAGGGGGCTATGAGGCCAACGTCCTGACTTTC; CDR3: CASSVREGGYEANVLTF
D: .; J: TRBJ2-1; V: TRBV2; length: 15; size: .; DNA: TGTGCCAGCAGTGAAGGGAGGGCGGTAAGGGGTGAGCAGTTCTTC; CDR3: CASSEGRAVRGEQFF
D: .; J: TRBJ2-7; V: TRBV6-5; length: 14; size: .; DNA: TGTGCCAGCAGAGGGACATTCTCTACCTACGAGCAGTACTTC; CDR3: CASRGTFSTYEQYF
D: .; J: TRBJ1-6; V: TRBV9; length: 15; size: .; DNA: TGTGCCAGCAGCGTAGAAGCGCTACCTAATTCACCCCTCCACTTT; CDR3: CASSVEALPNSPLHF
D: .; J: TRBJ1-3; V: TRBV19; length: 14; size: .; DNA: TGTGCCAGTAGTTACAGTTACTCTGGAAACACCATATATTTT; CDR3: CASSYSYSGNTIYF
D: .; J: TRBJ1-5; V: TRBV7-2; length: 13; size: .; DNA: TGTGCCAGCAATCGACAGTACAATCAGCCCCAGCATTTT; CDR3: CASNRQYNQPQHF
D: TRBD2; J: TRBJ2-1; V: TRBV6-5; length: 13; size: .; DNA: TGTGCCAGCAGGCTAGCGGGAGTGGATGAGCAGTTCTTC; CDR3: CASRLAGVDEQFF
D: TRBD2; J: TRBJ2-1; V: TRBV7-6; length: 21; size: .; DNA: TGTGCCAGCAGCCAAACTCCGGGACTAGCGGGGGGGCGCCGTTCCTACAATGAGCAGTTCTTC; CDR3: CASSQTPGLAGGRRSYNEQFF
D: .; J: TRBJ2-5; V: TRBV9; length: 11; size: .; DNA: TGTGCCAGCAGCCGAGGGGAGACCCAGTACTTC; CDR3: CASSRGETQYF
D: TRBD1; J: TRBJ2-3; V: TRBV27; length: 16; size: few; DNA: TGTGCCAGCAGTCCCCACCCCGGACAGGGGACAGATACGCAGTATTTT; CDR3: CASSPHPGQGTDTQYF
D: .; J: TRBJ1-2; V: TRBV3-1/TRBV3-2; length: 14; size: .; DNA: TGTGCCAGTCATAATGCGGGGGGGATACATGGCTACACCTTC; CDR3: CASHNAGGIHGYTF
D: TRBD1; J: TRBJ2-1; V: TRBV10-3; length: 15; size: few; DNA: TGTGCCATCAGTGAGTCGACAGGGAGATGGAATGAGCAGTTCTTC; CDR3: CAISESTGRWNEQFF
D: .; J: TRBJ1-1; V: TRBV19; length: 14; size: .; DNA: TGTGCCAGTATAAGCACCCGCGGGAACACTGAAGCTTTCTTT; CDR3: CASISTRGNTEAFF
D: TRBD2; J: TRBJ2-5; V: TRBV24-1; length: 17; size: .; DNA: TGTGCCACCAGTGAGTCTGGACTAGCGGGAGATGAAGAGACCCAGTACTTC; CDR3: CATSESGLAGDEETQYF
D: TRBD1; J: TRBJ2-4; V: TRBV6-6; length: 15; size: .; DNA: TGTGCCAGCAGACCGGGACAGACCCTAAAAAACATTCAGTACTTC; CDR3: CASRPGQTLKNIQYF
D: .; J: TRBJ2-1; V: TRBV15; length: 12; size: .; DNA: TGTGCCACCAGCCCCCGCGGGAATGAGCAGTTCTTC; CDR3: CATSPRGNEQFF
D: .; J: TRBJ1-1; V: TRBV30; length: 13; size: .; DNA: TGTGCCTGGAGTGTTGTGGGGCGGTCTGAAGCTTTCTTT; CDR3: CAWSVVGRSEAFF
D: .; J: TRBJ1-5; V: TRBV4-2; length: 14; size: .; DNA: TGTGCCAGCAGCCAAGATCTCGGGTATCAGCCCCAGCATTTT; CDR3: CASSQDLGYQPQHF
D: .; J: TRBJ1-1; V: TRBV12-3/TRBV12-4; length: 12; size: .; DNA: TGTGCCAGCAGTTTCGGGGGGGTGGAAGCTTTCTTT; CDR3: CASSFGGVEAFF
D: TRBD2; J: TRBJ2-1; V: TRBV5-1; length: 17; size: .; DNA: TGCGCCAGCAGCCAAACGGGACTAGCGGGGGAGCACAATGAGCAGTTCTTC; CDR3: CASSQTGLAGEHNEQFF
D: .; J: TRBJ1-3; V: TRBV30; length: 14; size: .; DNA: TGTGCCTGGAGGGACATTTTCTCTGGAAACACCATATATTTT; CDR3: CAWRDIFSGNTIYF
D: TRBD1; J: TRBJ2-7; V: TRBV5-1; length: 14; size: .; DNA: TGCGCCAGCAGCCCGGATTACCCGGGACAGCAGCAGTACTTC; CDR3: CASSPDYPGQQQYF
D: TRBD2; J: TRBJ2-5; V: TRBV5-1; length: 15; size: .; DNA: TGCGCCAGCAGCAGCTTGCTAGCGGGGGAAGAGACCCAGTACTTC; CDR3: CASSSLLAGEETQYF